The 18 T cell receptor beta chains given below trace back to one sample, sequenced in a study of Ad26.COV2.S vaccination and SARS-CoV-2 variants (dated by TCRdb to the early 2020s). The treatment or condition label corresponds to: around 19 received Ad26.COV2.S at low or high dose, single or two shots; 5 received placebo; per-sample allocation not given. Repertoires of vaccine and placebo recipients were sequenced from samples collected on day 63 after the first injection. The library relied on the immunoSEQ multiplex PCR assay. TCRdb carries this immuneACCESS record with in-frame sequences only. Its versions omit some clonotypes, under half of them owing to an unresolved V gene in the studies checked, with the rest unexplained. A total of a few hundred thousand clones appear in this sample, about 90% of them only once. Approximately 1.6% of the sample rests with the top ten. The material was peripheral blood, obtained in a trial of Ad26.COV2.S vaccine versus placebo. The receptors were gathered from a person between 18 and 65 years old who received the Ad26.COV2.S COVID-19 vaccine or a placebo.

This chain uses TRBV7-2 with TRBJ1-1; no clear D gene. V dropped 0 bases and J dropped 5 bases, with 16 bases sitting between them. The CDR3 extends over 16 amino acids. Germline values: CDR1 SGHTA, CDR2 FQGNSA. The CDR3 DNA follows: TGTGCCAGCAGCTTAGCCTTGCACGCGGTTTGGACTGAAGCTTTCTTT. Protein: CASSLALHAVWTEAFF.

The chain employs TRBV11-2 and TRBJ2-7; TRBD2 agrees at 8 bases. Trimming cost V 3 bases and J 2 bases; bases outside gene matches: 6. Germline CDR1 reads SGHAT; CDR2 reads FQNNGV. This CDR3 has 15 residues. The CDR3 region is CASSLGGGGTYEQYF. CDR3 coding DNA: TGTGCCAGCAGCTTGGGAGGCGGGGGGACCTACGAGCAGTACTTC.

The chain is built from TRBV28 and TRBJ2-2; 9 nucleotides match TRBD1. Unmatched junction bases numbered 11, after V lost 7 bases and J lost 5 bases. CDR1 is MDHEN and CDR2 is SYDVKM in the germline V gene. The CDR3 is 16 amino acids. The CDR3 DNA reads TGTGCCAGCATCAAAAAGGACAGGGGAGGTACCGGGGAGCTGTTTTTT. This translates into CASIKKDRGGTGELFF.

The CDR3 is CASSHDRGQGTEAFF. CDR3 DNA sequence: TGTGCCAGCAGCCATGACAGGGGGCAGGGGACTGAAGCTTTCTTT. This chain joins TRBV7-6 and TRBJ1-1; 10 positions match TRBD1. Germline CDR1 and CDR2: SGHVS and FNYEAQ. The length of the CDR3 is 15 residues. With 5 bases clipped from V and 5 bases from J, the junction kept 8 bases outside the gene matches.

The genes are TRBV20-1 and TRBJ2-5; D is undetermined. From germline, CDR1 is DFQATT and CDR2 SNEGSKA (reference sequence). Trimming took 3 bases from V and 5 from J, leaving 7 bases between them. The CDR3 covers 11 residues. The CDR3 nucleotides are TGCAGTGCTAGGAAGTTGGAGACCCAGTACTTC. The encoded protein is CSARKLETQYF.

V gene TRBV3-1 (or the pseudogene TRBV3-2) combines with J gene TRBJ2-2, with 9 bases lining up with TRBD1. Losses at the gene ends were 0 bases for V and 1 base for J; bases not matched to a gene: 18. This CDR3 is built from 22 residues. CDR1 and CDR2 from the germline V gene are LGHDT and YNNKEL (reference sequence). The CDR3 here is CASSQDLWDRDPRTQNTGELFF. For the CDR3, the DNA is TGTGCCAGCAGCCAAGATCTTTGGGACAGGGATCCGAGGACACAGAACACCGGGGAGCTGTTTTTT.

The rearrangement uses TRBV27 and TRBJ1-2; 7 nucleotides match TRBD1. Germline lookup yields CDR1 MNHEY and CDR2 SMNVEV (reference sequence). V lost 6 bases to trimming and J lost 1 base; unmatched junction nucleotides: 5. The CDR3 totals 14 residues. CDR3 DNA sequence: TGTGCCAGCAGCCGGGGACAGAGTAACTATGGCTACACCTTC. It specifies CASSRGQSNYGYTF.

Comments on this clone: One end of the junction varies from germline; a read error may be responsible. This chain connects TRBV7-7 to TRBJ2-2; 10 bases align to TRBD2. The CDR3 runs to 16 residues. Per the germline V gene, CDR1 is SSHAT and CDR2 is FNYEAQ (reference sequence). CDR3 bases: TGTGCTAGCAGCCGGAGCGGGGGGGCTATCACCGGGGAGCTGTTTTTT. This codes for CASSRSGGAITGELFF.

The DNA of the CDR3 is TGTGCCAGCAGTTTAGTCGCCTTGACTAGCGGGGAGGAGACCCAGTACTTC. Translating gives CASSLVALTSGEETQYF. This sequence joins TRBV28 and TRBJ2-5; TRBD2 matches 11 bases. This CDR3 region has 17 residues. The V gene end was trimmed by 2 bases and the J gene end by 5 bases; junction bases not matched to a gene: 10. Looked up from germline, CDR1 is MDHEN and CDR2 is SYDVKM.

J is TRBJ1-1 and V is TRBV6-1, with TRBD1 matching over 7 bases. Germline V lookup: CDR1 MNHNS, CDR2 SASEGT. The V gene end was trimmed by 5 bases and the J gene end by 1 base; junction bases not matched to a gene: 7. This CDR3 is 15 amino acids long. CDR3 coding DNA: TGTGCCAGCAGTTGGGACAGTGGCCCGAACACTGAAGCTTTCTTT. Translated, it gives CASSWDSGPNTEAFF.

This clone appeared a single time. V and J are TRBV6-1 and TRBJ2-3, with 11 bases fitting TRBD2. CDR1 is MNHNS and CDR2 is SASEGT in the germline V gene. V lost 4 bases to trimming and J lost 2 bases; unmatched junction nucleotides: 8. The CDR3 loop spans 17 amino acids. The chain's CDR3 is CASSVRGTSGFTDTQYF. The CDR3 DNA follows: TGTGCCAGCAGTGTTAGGGGGACTAGCGGATTCACAGATACGCAGTATTTT.

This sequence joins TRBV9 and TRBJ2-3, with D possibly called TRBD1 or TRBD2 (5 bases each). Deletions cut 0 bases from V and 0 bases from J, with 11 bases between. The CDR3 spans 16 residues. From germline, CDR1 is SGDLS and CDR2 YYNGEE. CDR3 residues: CASSVGAGSSTDTQYF. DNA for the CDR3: TGTGCCAGCAGCGTAGGTGCAGGGAGTAGCACAGATACGCAGTATTTT. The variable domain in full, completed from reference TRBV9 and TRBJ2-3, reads DSGVTQTPKHLITATGQRVTLRCSPRSGDLSVYWYQQSLDQGLQFLIQYYNGEERAKGNILERFSAQQFPDLHSELNLSSLELGDSALYFCASSVGAGSSTDTQYFGPGTRLTVL.

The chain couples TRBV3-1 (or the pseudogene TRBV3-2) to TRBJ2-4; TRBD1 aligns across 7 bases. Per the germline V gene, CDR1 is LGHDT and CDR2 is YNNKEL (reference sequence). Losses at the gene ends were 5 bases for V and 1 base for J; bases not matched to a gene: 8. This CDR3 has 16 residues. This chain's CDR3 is CASSRQGQGAKNIQYF. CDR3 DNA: TGTGCCAGCAGCAGACAGGGCCAAGGGGCCAAAAACATTCAGTACTTC.

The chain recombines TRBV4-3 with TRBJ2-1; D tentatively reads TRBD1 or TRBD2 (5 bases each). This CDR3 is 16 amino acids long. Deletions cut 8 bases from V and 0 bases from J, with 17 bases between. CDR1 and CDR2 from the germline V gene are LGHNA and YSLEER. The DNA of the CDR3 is TGCGCCAGCTCCCGGGACCCCGGAAGCTCCTACAATGAGCAGTTCTTC. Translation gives CASSRDPGSSYNEQFF.

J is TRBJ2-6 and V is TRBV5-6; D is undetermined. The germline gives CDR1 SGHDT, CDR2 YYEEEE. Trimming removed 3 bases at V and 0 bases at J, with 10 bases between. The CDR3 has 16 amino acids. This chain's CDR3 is CASSSFTSSGANVLTF. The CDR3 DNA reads TGTGCCAGCAGCTCCTTCACAAGCTCTGGGGCCAACGTCCTGACTTTC.

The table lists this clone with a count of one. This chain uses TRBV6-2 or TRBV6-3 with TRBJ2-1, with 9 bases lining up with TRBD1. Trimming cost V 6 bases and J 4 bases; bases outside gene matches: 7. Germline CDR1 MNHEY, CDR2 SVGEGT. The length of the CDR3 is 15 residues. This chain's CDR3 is CASSPRDREYNEQFF. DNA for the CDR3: TGTGCCAGCAGCCCCCGGGACAGGGAATACAATGAGCAGTTCTTC.

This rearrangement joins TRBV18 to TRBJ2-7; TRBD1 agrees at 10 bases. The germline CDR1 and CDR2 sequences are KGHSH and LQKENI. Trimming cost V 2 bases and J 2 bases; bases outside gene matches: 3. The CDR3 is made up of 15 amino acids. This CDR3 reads CASSPGTGDTYEQYF. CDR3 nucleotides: TGTGCCAGCTCACCAGGGACAGGGGACACCTACGAGCAGTACTTC.

The CDR3 region has the DNA TGTGCCAGCTCACCAACTTCCGGGGTTAATGGCTACACCTTC. It encodes CASSPTSGVNGYTF. The chain is built from TRBV18 and TRBJ1-2; D unresolved. The CDR3 runs to 14 residues. Trimming removed 2 bases at V and 6 bases at J, with 13 bases between. Germline loops: CDR1 KGHSH, CDR2 LQKENI.